Listed here is a single TCR beta chain. Antigen unknown. Data came from immunoSEQ multiplex PCR; TCRdb stores just in-frame clones and leaves some out. The table shows about 340,000 clones, with roughly 93% occurring only once. The data belong to a study of brain T cells in children with intractable seizures. Trimming shortened V by 0 bases and J by 3 bases, and 12 bases separated the two germline ends. Germline V gene sequence: CDR1 SGDLS, CDR2 YYNGEE. CDR3 length: 15 residues. Notes on the study in general: Patients' HCMV serostatus was unknown; virus specificity rests on CDR3 similarity alone. Absence of clones before surgery may stem from lower sequencing depth.

Time point meaning: blood from clinic visit 5 months post-surgery; TSC patient then seizure free. Pre-surgery treatment included at least one anti-epileptic drug. The sample consisted of peripheral blood, taken roughly 5 months after surgery. V is TRBV9 and J is TRBJ1-2; tentative D call: TRBD1 (6 bases). This TCR came from a boy younger than two with tuberous sclerosis and intractable seizures. CDR3 in amino acids: CASSVGGGADYGYTF. Here the CDR3 DNA reads TGTGCCAGCAGCGTAGGAGGGGGGGCAGACTATGGCTACACCTTC.